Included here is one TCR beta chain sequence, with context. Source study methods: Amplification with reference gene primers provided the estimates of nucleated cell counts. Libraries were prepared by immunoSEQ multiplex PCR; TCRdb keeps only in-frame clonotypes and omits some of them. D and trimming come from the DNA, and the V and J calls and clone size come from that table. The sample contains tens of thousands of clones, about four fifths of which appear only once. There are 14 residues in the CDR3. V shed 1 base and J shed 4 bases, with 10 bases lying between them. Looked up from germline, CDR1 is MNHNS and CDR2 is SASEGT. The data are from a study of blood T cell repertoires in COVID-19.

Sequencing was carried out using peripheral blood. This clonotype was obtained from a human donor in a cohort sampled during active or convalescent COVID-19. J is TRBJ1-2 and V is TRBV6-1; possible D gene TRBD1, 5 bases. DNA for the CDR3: TGTGCCAGCAGTGAAGGGGAGGGGATCTATGGCTACACCTTC. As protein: CASSEGEGIYGYTF.